Following are 28 T cell receptor beta chains from one sample sequenced in a study of blood T cell repertoires in COVID-19. Some clones are missing from TCRdb's copy, which holds only in-frame ones; the method was immunoSEQ multiplex PCR. The table has about 100,000 clones, approximately 87% seen once. Source material: peripheral blood. Every receptor here comes from a man between 50 and 59 years old with acute or convalescent COVID-19.

The genes are TRBV6-1 and TRBJ1-3; the D is unclear. CDR3 size: 18 residues. V lost 1 base, J lost 0 bases, and 16 bases lay in between. CDR1 and CDR2 (germline): MNHNS, SASEGT. CDR3 nucleotides: TGTGCCAGCAGTGAAGTCAAAGGTCGGGGAGACTCTGGAAACACCATATATTTT. The encoded protein is CASSEVKGRGDSGNTIYF.

The genes are TRBV2 and TRBJ1-2; 10 nucleotides agree with TRBD1. Unmatched junction bases numbered 9, after V lost 4 bases and J lost 7 bases. The V gene's germline CDR1 is SNHLY and CDR2 FYNNEI. This CDR3 region has 15 residues. CDR3 nucleotide sequence: TGTGCCAGCAGTGCATCCGGGACAGGGGAGGGTGGCTACACCTTC. Its translation is CASSASGTGEGGYTF. The full variable domain, its missing parts supplied by reference TRBV2 and TRBJ1-2, is EPEVTQTPSHQVTQMGQEVILRCVPISNHLYFYWYRQILGQKVEFLVSFYNNEISEKSEIFDDQFSVERPDGSNFTLKIRSTKLEDSAMYFCASSASGTGEGGYTFGSGTRLTVV.

In this sample, this clone turned up once. The chain links TRBV19 to TRBJ2-4, with TRBD1 identical over 7 bases. Germline CDR1 and CDR2: LNHDA and SQIVND (reference sequence). The CDR3 totals 14 residues. Losses at the gene ends were 1 base for V and 6 bases for J; bases not matched to a gene: 3. CDR3 loop: CASSIGTGVNIQYF. In DNA, the CDR3 is TGTGCCAGTAGTATAGGGACAGGCGTAAACATTCAGTACTTC.

The CDR3 DNA sequence: TGTGCCACCAGTGTCCAGGGGTTGAACACCGGGGAGCTGTTTTTT. It translates to CATSVQGLNTGELFF. The rearrangement joins TRBV24-1 to TRBJ2-2, with TRBD1 as a possible D gene (6 bases). V shed 5 bases and J shed 1 base, with 10 bases lying between them. This CDR3 comprises 15 residues. Germline loops: CDR1 KGHDR, CDR2 SFDVKD.

The gene calls are TRBV29-1 and TRBJ2-6, with D perhaps matching TRBD2 (5 bases). Per germline, CDR1 SQVTM and CDR2 ANQGSEA. V was trimmed by 6 bases and J by 0 bases, leaving 9 bases between them. CDR3 length equals 14 residues. In DNA, the CDR3 is TGCAGCGTACGGGGTCCCTCTGGGGCCAACGTCCTGACTTTC. Its translation: CSVRGPSGANVLTF. Together with reference TRBV29-1 and TRBJ2-6, the CDR3 gives the full variable domain: SAVISQKPSRDICQRGTSLTIQCQVDSQVTMMFWYRQQPGQSLTLIATANQGSEATYESGFVIDKFPISRPNLTFSTLTVSNMSPEDSSIYLCSVRGPSGANVLTFGAGSRLTVL.

The J gene is TRBJ1-1, the V gene TRBV28; tentatively, D is TRBD1 (6 bases). V was cut by 5 bases and J by 5 bases, with 18 bases left in between. CDR3 size: 15 residues. The germline V gene has CDR1 MDHEN and CDR2 SYDVKM. The CDR3 bases are TGTGCCAGCAGTCCTCCGGTGAAGGGGGGGACTGAAGCTTTCTTT. Protein: CASSPPVKGGTEAFF.

This clone is a singleton in its sample. The chain recombines TRBV19 with TRBJ2-1; TRBD2 agrees at 11 bases. Per germline, CDR1 LNHDA and CDR2 SQIVND (reference sequence). The CDR3 length is 15 residues. The trim removed 7 bases at V and 2 bases at J, leaving 4 bases unmatched. As DNA, the CDR3 is TGTGCCAGTACCGTACTAGCGGGAGCCTACAATGAGCAGTTCTTC. Translation: CASTVLAGAYNEQFF. The complete variable domain, with remaining parts taken from reference TRBV19 and TRBJ2-1, reads DGGITQSPKYLFRKEGQNVTLSCEQNLNHDAMYWYRQDPGQGLRLIYYSQIVNDFQKGDIAEGYSVSREKKESFPLTVTSAQKNPTAFYLCASTVLAGAYNEQFFGPGTRLTVL.

The rearrangement links TRBV27 to TRBJ2-3, with 10 bases aligning to TRBD2. J was trimmed by 4 bases and V by 2 bases; bases with no gene match: 0. The CDR3 runs to 14 residues. Germline V CDR1 and CDR2: MNHEY, SMNVEV (reference sequence). CDR3 nucleotide sequence: TGTGCCAGCAGTTTACTAGCGGGAGCAGATACGCAGTATTTT. It codes for CASSLLAGADTQYF.

The V and J genes are TRBV19 and TRBJ1-5; 7 bases align to TRBD1. The CDR3 length is 16 residues. From germline, CDR1 is LNHDA and CDR2 SQIVND (reference sequence). V lost 1 base to trimming and J lost 3 bases; unmatched junction nucleotides: 6. The DNA of the CDR3 is TGTGCCAGTAGTATAGCCGGGACAGTACCCAATCAGCCCCAGCATTTT. This gives the protein CASSIAGTVPNQPQHF.

The chain couples TRBV27 to TRBJ2-6; D not certain. Germline V gives CDR1 MNHEY, CDR2 SMNVEV (reference sequence). CDR3 length: 15 amino acids. V was trimmed by 2 bases and J by 0 bases, leaving 5 bases between them. The CDR3 is CASSLKLSGANVLTF. DNA for the CDR3: TGTGCCAGCAGTTTAAAACTCTCTGGGGCCAACGTCCTGACTTTC.

The rearrangement joins TRBV11-2 to TRBJ2-7; 13 bases map to TRBD2. Losses at the gene ends were 1 base for V and 5 bases for J; bases not matched to a gene: 2. Per the germline V gene, CDR1 is SGHAT and CDR2 is FQNNGV. This CDR3 comprises 15 residues. The CDR3 nucleotides are TGTGCCAGCAGCTTAGGGACTAGCGGGAGCCACGAGCAGTACTTC. Encoded protein: CASSLGTSGSHEQYF.

The table lists this clone with a count of one. The rearrangement links TRBV25-1 to TRBJ2-3, with 9 bases matching TRBD1. Germline-derived CDR1 and CDR2 are MGHDK and SYGVNS. The J segment lost 4 bases and the V segment lost 4 bases, leaving 9 bases of the junction unmatched. The CDR3 loop spans 16 amino acids. CDR3 nucleotide sequence: TGTGCCAGCAGTGTGAATAGGGGACAGGGTGCAGATACGCAGTATTTT. Amino acid sequence: CASSVNRGQGADTQYF.

The chain carries TRBV9 and TRBJ2-2; 8 nucleotides agree with TRBD2. The germline gives CDR1 SGDLS, CDR2 YYNGEE. The CDR3 totals 16 residues. Losses at the gene ends were 1 base for V and 5 bases for J; bases not matched to a gene: 7. CDR3 amino acids: CASSVYSGGRTGELFF. CDR3 coding DNA: TGTGCCAGCAGCGTATACAGCGGGGGAAGGACCGGGGAGCTGTTTTTT.

Remarks on this clone: The same CDR3 can be traced to other DNA sequences in this sample. This chain links TRBV5-1 with TRBJ2-5, with a weak D call TRBD2 (6 bases). The CDR3 covers 12 residues. Trimming pared 1 base from V and 5 bases from J, leaving 6 bases between. Germline V gene data show CDR1 as SGHRS and CDR2 as YFSETQ. DNA for the CDR3: TGCGCCAGCAGCTTGCGGGGGGAGACCCAGTACTTC. Its protein product is CASSLRGETQYF.

The chain recombines TRBV7-9 with TRBJ2-7; 9 positions match TRBD1. V was pared by 4 bases and J by 5 bases, with 9 bases of the junction left unmatched. CDR3 length: 15 amino acids. Germline V gene data show CDR1 as SEHNR and CDR2 as FQNEAQ (reference sequence). Here the CDR3 DNA reads TGTGCCAGCAGCTGGGGACAGGGAGCTGGCAACGAGCAGTACTTC. This translates into CASSWGQGAGNEQYF.

This chain connects TRBV11-1 to TRBJ2-4; D is unresolved. The germline V gene encodes CDR1 SGHAT and CDR2 FQDESV (reference sequence). The ends were cut back, 5 bases at V and 1 base at J, with 12 bases in the middle. This CDR3 spans 15 amino acids. Written as DNA, the CDR3 is TGTGCCAGCAGCCATGCTGGGCAGGCCAAAAACATTCAGTACTTC. It translates to CASSHAGQAKNIQYF.

This clone was counted once. V and J are TRBV6-1 and TRBJ1-5, with D possibly matching TRBD1 (5 bases). The CDR3 has 16 amino acids. The germline V gene encodes CDR1 MNHNS and CDR2 SASEGT. The ends were cut back, 7 bases at V and 3 bases at J, with 19 bases in the middle. CDR3 nucleotides: TGTGCCAGCACTGAGCCGGGACTGTACTTCAATCAGCCCCAGCATTTT. Amino acids: CASTEPGLYFNQPQHF.

This chain links TRBV4-1 with TRBJ2-1; 11 bases match TRBD2. The germline CDR1 and CDR2 sequences are MGHRA and YSYEKL. V shed 4 bases, J shed 9 bases, and the junction held 5 bases outside the gene matches. The CDR3 consists of 14 residues. CDR3 sequence (DNA): TGCGCCAGCAGCCTAGCGGGAGGGCCCGGTGAGCAGTTCTTC. Its translation is CASSLAGGPGEQFF.

This clone was seen many times. The gene calls are TRBV11-2 and TRBJ2-5, with 11 positions matching TRBD2. Germline V lookup: CDR1 SGHAT, CDR2 FQNNGV. The CDR3 extends over 15 amino acids. J lost 5 bases, V lost 7 bases, and 9 bases had no gene match. The DNA for the CDR3 is TGTGCCAGCACCTTTAGCGGGAGGGCCGTTGAGACCCAGTACTTC. Translation gives CASTFSGRAVETQYF.

This clone was detected once. The J gene is TRBJ2-1, the V gene TRBV9; D not certain. Germline lookup yields CDR1 SGDLS and CDR2 YYNGEE. Trimming stripped 0 bases from V and 15 bases from J, with 13 bases between. This CDR3 contains 12 residues. The CDR3 protein is CASSVGFSLPFF. Written as DNA, the CDR3 is TGTGCCAGCAGCGTAGGTTTCTCCCTCCCGTTCTTC.

The V and J genes are TRBV5-5 and TRBJ1-1; 9 bases map to TRBD1. This CDR3 is built from 15 residues. Losses at the gene ends were 4 bases for V and 0 bases for J; bases not matched to a gene: 4. CDR1 SGHKS and CDR2 YYEKEE come from the germline V gene (reference sequence). The DNA for the CDR3 is TGTGCCAGCAGCCGATGGGACAGGGTGAACACTGAAGCTTTCTTT. Translation: CASSRWDRVNTEAFF. The complete variable domain, with remaining parts taken from reference TRBV5-5 and TRBJ1-1, reads DAGVTQSPTHLIKTRGQQVTLRCSPISGHKSVSWYQQVLGQGPQFIFQYYEKEERGRGNFPDRFSARQFPNYSSELNVNALLLGDSALYLCASSRWDRVNTEAFFGQGTRLTVV.

CDR3 in amino acids: CASSDLSRVGRDTQYF. CDR3 coding DNA: TGTGCCAGCAGCGACCTCTCGCGGGTGGGGAGGGATACGCAGTATTTT. The chain carries TRBV3-1 (or the pseudogene TRBV3-2) and TRBJ2-3, with D tentatively TRBD2 (6 bases). CDR3 length: 16 residues. CDR1 and CDR2 from the germline V gene are LGHDT and YNNKEL (reference sequence). The V end lost 5 bases, the J end lost 6 bases, and 21 bases lay between the germline ends.

The chain uses TRBV2 and TRBJ2-7; 7 nucleotides agree with TRBD2. CDR1 is SNHLY, CDR2 FYNNEI, per germline. The CDR3 is 13 amino acids. V lost 6 bases to trimming and J lost 2 bases; unmatched junction nucleotides: 4. The CDR3 sequence is CASSVSGTYEQYF. The CDR3 region has the DNA TGTGCCAGCAGCGTGAGCGGGACCTACGAGCAGTACTTC.

The chain employs TRBV21-1 and TRBJ2-7; the DNA was not used to check the table's D call, TRBD2. TRBV21-1 is a documented pseudogene. This CDR3 is 16 amino acids long. The CDR3 bases are TGTGCCAGCACCGGGACTAGCGGGAGTCTACGTTCCGAGCAGTACTTC. As protein: CASTGTSGSLRSEQYF.

V usage is TRBV2 and J usage is TRBJ1-6, with 10 bases matching TRBD1. The V segment lost 4 bases and the J segment 10 bases; nucleotides outside the gene matches: 4. The CDR3 extends over 14 amino acids. CDR1 is SNHLY, CDR2 FYNNEI, per germline. The CDR3 bases are TGTGCCAGCAGTGCCGGGACAGGGGTATCACCCCTCCACTTT. This sequence encodes CASSAGTGVSPLHF.

V is TRBV29-1 and J is TRBJ2-4, with 10 bases matching TRBD2. The germline gives CDR1 SQVTM, CDR2 ANQGSEA. V trimming: 6 bases; J trimming: 5 bases; junction bases outside the gene matches: 4. The CDR3 covers 13 residues. CDR3 in DNA: TGCAGCGTAGCGCTAGCGGGAGAAAACATTCAGTACTTC. Protein sequence: CSVALAGENIQYF.

J is TRBJ2-2 and V is TRBV10-3, with D maybe TRBD1 (6 bases). Trimming took 7 bases from V and 1 from J, leaving 10 bases between them. Germline V lookup: CDR1 ENHRY, CDR2 SYGVKD. The CDR3 has 14 amino acids. As DNA, the CDR3 is TGTGCCATCAAGGGGGACGGGAACACCGGGGAGCTGTTTTTT. It is translated as CAIKGDGNTGELFF.

V gene TRBV7-9 combines with J gene TRBJ1-5; D gene ambiguous. Between the trimmed V and J ends, which lost 1 base and 1 base, there was a span of 8 bases. CDR1 is SEHNR and CDR2 is FQNEAQ in the germline V gene (reference sequence). This CDR3 contains 15 residues. This CDR3 reads CASSLGGTSNQPQHF. Written as DNA, the CDR3 is TGTGCCAGCAGCTTAGGAGGCACCAGCAATCAGCCCCAGCATTTT.